This T cell receptor beta chain was captured in a study of PD-L1 blockade in urothelial cancer. Study-wide context: Median T cell yield per blood sample was more than 120,000 cells.

Repertoires were generated with immunoSEQ multiplex PCR, while TCRdb's copy carries only in-frame clones and drops some. The sample records 45,000 to 55,000 clones, about 85% being singletons. Time point here: peripheral blood 6 weeks after treatment start. Source: PBMCs, taken around atezolizumab (anti-PD-L1) treatment. This receptor was obtained from a man aged 45 to 65 with urothelial cancer.

CDR3 DNA sequence: TGTGCCAGCAGTGACAGGCCCCTTACCTACGAGCAGTACTTC. Translated, it gives CASSDRPLTYEQYF. This sequence joins TRBV2 and TRBJ2-7, with D hard to call. The CDR3 consists of 14 residues. Germline loops: CDR1 SNHLY, CDR2 FYNNEI. V lost 3 bases to trimming and J lost 2 bases, with 11 bases between them.